The 4 T cell receptor beta chains given below trace back to one sample, sequenced in a study of shared clonotypes between healthy human individuals. Produced via immunoSEQ multiplex PCR; TCRdb's table is partial and in-frame only. This sample has over 850,000 clones, with approximately 78% found just once. Material: memory CD4+ T cells from PBMCs. Specified subset: CD45RA-negative fraction. The receptors stem from a man aged 18 to 30 in good health. Some clones in this sample may be carry-over from other donors' samples.

A note on this clone: In the same sample, other DNA sequences code for this CDR3. The rearrangement joins TRBV6-1 to TRBJ2-1; D gene unclear. V dropped 6 bases and J dropped 9 bases, with 9 bases sitting between them. This CDR3 spans 11 amino acids. In germline, CDR1 is MNHNS, CDR2 SASEGT. The CDR3 loop is CASRADSEQFF. The CDR3 nucleotides read TGTGCCAGCAGGGCCGATAGTGAGCAGTTCTTC.

The CDR3 sequence is CASSLSGGFTDTQYF. The DNA for the CDR3 is TGTGCCAGCAGCTTAAGCGGCGGATTCACAGATACGCAGTATTTT. This sequence joins TRBV7-7 and TRBJ2-3; D is possibly TRBD2 (5 bases). Trimming cost V 2 bases and J 2 bases, with 11 bases left between them. Germline CDR1 and CDR2: SSHAT and FNYEAQ (reference sequence). The CDR3 runs 15 residues.

The chain joins TRBV5-1 to TRBJ2-3; tentative D call: TRBD2 (7 bases). The V gene lost 4 bases and the J gene lost 7 bases, with 13 bases spanning the gap. This CDR3 comprises 13 residues. Per the germline V gene, CDR1 is SGHRS and CDR2 is YFSETQ. CDR3 nucleotide sequence: TGCGCCAGCAGCCCGGAGGGGGGGTATACGCAGTATTTT. Its protein is CASSPEGGYTQYF.

The chain employs TRBV7-3 and TRBJ2-5; no clear D. V was shortened by 6 bases and J by 9 bases, with 11 bases between the two germline ends. This CDR3 region has 11 residues. The germline V gene has CDR1 SGHTA and CDR2 FQGTGA. CDR3 DNA: TGTGCCAGCAGTTTGATTGGGGCCCAGTACTTC. It specifies CASSLIGAQYF. The full variable domain, completed using reference TRBV7-3 and TRBJ2-5, is GAGVSQTPSNKVTEKGKYVELRCDPISGHTALYWYRQSLGQGPEFLIYFQGTGAADDSGLPNDRFFAVRPEGSVSTLKIQRTERGDSAVYLCASSLIGAQYFGPGTRLLVL.